This is a list of T cell receptor beta chains from one sample in a study of cytomegalovirus exposure and HLA in healthy donors. Using immunoSEQ multiplex PCR, the repertoire was profiled, and TCRdb retains in-frame clones only, with some absent. Its table records roughly 45,000 clones. Sequenced material: PBMCs. The receptors shown here come from a woman aged 25 to 39 in good health and CMV-seronegative. The CDR3 runs from the conserved cysteine through the conserved F or W. A D gene is named only where the DNA matches it firmly.

CDR3: CASSTQGLAGGGGLNEQFF
DNA: TGTGCCAGCAGCACACAAGGACTAGCGGGAGGGGGGGGGCTCAATGAGCAGTTCTTC
V: TRBV7-9
D: TRBD2
length: 19
J: TRBJ2-1

CDR3: CASSGTGDNVLTF
DNA: TGTGCCAGCAGCGGAACAGGGGACAACGTCCTGACTTTC
V: TRBV9
D: TRBD1
length: 13
J: TRBJ2-6

CDR3: CASSVGTGVITGELFF
DNA: TGTGCCAGCAGCGTAGGGACAGGGGTTATTACCGGGGAGCTGTTTTTT
V: TRBV9
D: TRBD1
length: 16
J: TRBJ2-2

CDR3: CASSQGEKAAGNTIYF
DNA: TGTGCCAGCAGCCAAGGGGAGAAGGCGGCTGGAAACACCATATATTTT
V: TRBV4-2
D: -
length: 16
J: TRBJ1-3

CDR3: CAWRSMASGYNEQFF
DNA: TGTGCCTGGAGGTCGATGGCTAGCGGCTACAATGAGCAGTTCTTC
V: TRBV30
D: TRBD2
length: 15
J: TRBJ2-1

CDR3: CASSQDLVRRDEQYF
DNA: TGCGCCAGCAGCCAAGATCTAGTTCGCAGGGACGAGCAGTACTTC
V: TRBV4-1
D: -
length: 15
J: TRBJ2-7

CDR3: CASSTSGTYNEQFF
DNA: TGTGCCAGCAGTACTAGCGGGACCTACAATGAGCAGTTCTTC
V: TRBV6-1
D: TRBD2
length: 14
J: TRBJ2-1

CDR3: CASSIQETQYF
DNA: TGTGCCAGCAGCATACAAGAGACCCAGTACTTC
V: TRBV7-6
D: -
length: 11
J: TRBJ2-5

CDR3: CASSPQWREGAKNIQYF
DNA: TGTGCCAGCAGCCCCCAGTGGCGGGAGGGAGCCAAAAACATTCAGTACTTC
V: TRBV7-2
D: TRBD2
length: 17
J: TRBJ2-4

CDR3: CAISQRGQETQYF
DNA: TGTGCCATCTCGCAGCGGGGCCAAGAGACCCAGTACTTC
V: TRBV10-3
D: TRBD2
length: 13
J: TRBJ2-5

CDR3: CASKISGGELPGYTF
DNA: TGTGCCAGCAAGATATCAGGGGGCGAATTGCCTGGCTACACCTTC
V: TRBV6-5
D: TRBD1
length: 15
J: TRBJ1-2

CDR3: CSVENRDVQEKLFF
DNA: TGCAGCGTTGAAAACAGGGATGTTCAGGAAAAACTGTTTTTT
V: TRBV29-1
D: -
length: 14
J: TRBJ1-4

CDR3: CASSLRQTGNTIYF
DNA: TGTGCCAGCAGCTTACGTCAGACTGGAAACACCATATATTTT
V: TRBV7-8
D: -
length: 14
J: TRBJ1-3

CDR3: CAISNNKDTQYF
DNA: TGTGCCATCAGTAATAACAAAGATACGCAGTATTTT
V: TRBV10-3
D: -
length: 12
J: TRBJ2-3

CDR3: CASSLVLARSTNEQFF
DNA: TGTGCCAGCAGCTTAGTTCTAGCCAGGAGTACAAATGAGCAGTTCTTC
V: TRBV11-1
D: -
length: 16
J: TRBJ2-1

CDR3: CAISVEVTPFEKLFF
DNA: TGTGCCATCAGTGTCGAGGTGACCCCGTTTGAAAAACTGTTTTTT
V: TRBV10-3
D: -
length: 15
J: TRBJ1-4

CDR3: CASSQDSSGRADTQYF
DNA: TGCGCCAGCAGCCAAGACTCTAGCGGGAGAGCAGATACGCAGTATTTT
V: TRBV4-1
D: TRBD2
length: 16
J: TRBJ2-3

CDR3: CASSSSGRAYNEQFF
DNA: TGTGCCAGCAGCAGTAGCGGGAGGGCCTACAATGAGCAGTTCTTC
V: TRBV6-5
D: TRBD2
length: 15
J: TRBJ2-1

CDR3: CASSLDGRGADTQYF
DNA: TGTGCCAGCAGCTTAGACGGGAGAGGTGCAGATACGCAGTATTTT
V: TRBV7-2
D: -
length: 15
J: TRBJ2-3

CDR3: CASISGGRNEKLFF
DNA: TGTGCCAGCATCTCAGGGGGGCGTAATGAAAAACTGTTTTTT
V: TRBV28
D: TRBD1
length: 14
J: TRBJ1-4

CDR3: CASSIQDSYEQYF
DNA: TGTGCCAGCAGTATTCAGGACTCCTACGAGCAGTACTTC
V: TRBV13
D: -
length: 13
J: TRBJ2-7

CDR3: CASSLRQSNQPQHF
DNA: TGTGCCAGCAGTTTGAGACAGAGCAATCAGCCCCAGCATTTT
V: TRBV6-5
D: -
length: 14
J: TRBJ1-5

CDR3: CSGTASTDTQYF
DNA: TGCAGCGGGACAGCCAGCACAGATACGCAGTATTTT
V: TRBV29-1
D: -
length: 12
J: TRBJ2-3

CDR3: CASSPAGTSGSGAYEQYF
DNA: TGTGCCAGCTCACCCGCCGGGACTAGCGGGAGCGGGGCCTACGAGCAGTACTTC
V: TRBV18
D: TRBD2
length: 18
J: TRBJ2-7

CDR3: CASSLTGTNGYTF
DNA: TGTGCCAGCAGTCTCACCGGGACAAACGGCTACACCTTC
V: TRBV6-5
D: -
length: 13
J: TRBJ1-2

CDR3: CASSLGGNNQPQHF
DNA: TGCGCCAGCAGCTTGGGAGGAAACAATCAGCCCCAGCATTTT
V: TRBV5-1
D: -
length: 14
J: TRBJ1-5

CDR3: CASRTPGQGIEAFF
DNA: TGTGCCAGTAGAACTCCGGGACAGGGGATTGAAGCTTTCTTT
V: TRBV19
D: TRBD1
length: 14
J: TRBJ1-1

CDR3: CATSQSRGREVQPQHF
DNA: TGTGCCACCAGCCAGAGCAGGGGGCGCGAAGTTCAGCCCCAGCATTTT
V: TRBV15
D: TRBD1
length: 16
J: TRBJ1-5

CDR3: CASSGTTRGETQYF
DNA: TGTGCCAGCAGCGGGACCACTAGAGGAGAGACCCAGTACTTC
V: TRBV9
D: -
length: 14
J: TRBJ2-5

CDR3: CASSEYGANYGYTF
DNA: TGTGCCAGCAGTGAATATGGGGCCAACTATGGCTACACCTTC
V: TRBV2
D: -
length: 14
J: TRBJ1-2

CDR3: CASSLAGDYEQYF
DNA: TGCGCCAGCAGCCTAGCGGGGGACTACGAGCAGTACTTC
V: TRBV4-1
D: TRBD2
length: 13
J: TRBJ2-7

CDR3: CAWSVESGQPQHF
DNA: TGTGCCTGGAGTGTCGAGAGCGGCCAGCCCCAGCATTTT
V: TRBV30
D: -
length: 13
J: TRBJ1-5

CDR3: CASNTPGQGDNEQFF
DNA: TGTGCCAGCAACACACCGGGACAGGGGGACAATGAGCAGTTCTTC
V: TRBV7-2
D: TRBD1
length: 15
J: TRBJ2-1

CDR3: CASSQQETQYF
DNA: TGTGCCAGCAGCCAACAAGAGACCCAGTACTTC
V: TRBV7-9
D: -
length: 11
J: TRBJ2-5

CDR3: CASSSWDRSWEKLFF
DNA: TGTGCCAGCAGTTCTTGGGACAGGTCATGGGAAAAACTGTTTTTT
V: TRBV6-5
D: TRBD1
length: 15
J: TRBJ1-4

CDR3: CASSLEAQLAGNEQFF
DNA: TGCGCCAGCAGCTTGGAGGCGCAACTAGCGGGAAATGAGCAGTTCTTC
V: TRBV5-1
D: TRBD2
length: 16
J: TRBJ2-1

CDR3: CASRDAGVGSYEQYF
DNA: TGTGCCAGCAGAGACGCGGGGGTTGGTTCCTACGAGCAGTACTTC
V: TRBV6-5
D: TRBD2
length: 15
J: TRBJ2-7

CDR3: CASSRGGTEAFF
DNA: TGTGCCAGCAGTCGGGGGGGGACTGAAGCTTTCTTT
V: TRBV27
D: -
length: 12
J: TRBJ1-1

CDR3: CASSPRRMRGAYEQYF
DNA: TGTGCCAGCAGCCCCAGGAGAATGCGGGGTGCCTACGAGCAGTACTTC
V: TRBV5-4
D: -
length: 16
J: TRBJ2-7

CDR3: CASRGAGAEDEQYF
DNA: TGTGCCAGTAGGGGGGCGGGGGCCGAGGACGAGCAGTACTTC
V: TRBV5-4
D: -
length: 14
J: TRBJ2-7

CDR3: CASSPQREIRNEQFF
DNA: TGTGCCAGCAGCCCTCAGCGGGAGATAAGAAATGAGCAGTTCTTC
V: TRBV13
D: TRBD2
length: 15
J: TRBJ2-1